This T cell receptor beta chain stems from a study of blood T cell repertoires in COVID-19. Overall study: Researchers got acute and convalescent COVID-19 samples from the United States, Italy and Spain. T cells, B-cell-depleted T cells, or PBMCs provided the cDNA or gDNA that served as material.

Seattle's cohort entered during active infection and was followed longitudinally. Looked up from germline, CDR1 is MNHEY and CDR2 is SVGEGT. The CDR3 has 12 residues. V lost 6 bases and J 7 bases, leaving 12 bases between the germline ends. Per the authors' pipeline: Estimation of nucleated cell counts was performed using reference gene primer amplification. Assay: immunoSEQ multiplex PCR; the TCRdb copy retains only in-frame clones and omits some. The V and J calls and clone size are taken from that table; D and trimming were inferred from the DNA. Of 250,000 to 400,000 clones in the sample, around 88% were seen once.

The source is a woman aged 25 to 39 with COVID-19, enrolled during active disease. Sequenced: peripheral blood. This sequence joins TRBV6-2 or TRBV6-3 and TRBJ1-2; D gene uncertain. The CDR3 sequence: CASSRTAGGYTF. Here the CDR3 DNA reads TGTGCCAGCAGCCGCACGGCAGGTGGCTACACCTTC.